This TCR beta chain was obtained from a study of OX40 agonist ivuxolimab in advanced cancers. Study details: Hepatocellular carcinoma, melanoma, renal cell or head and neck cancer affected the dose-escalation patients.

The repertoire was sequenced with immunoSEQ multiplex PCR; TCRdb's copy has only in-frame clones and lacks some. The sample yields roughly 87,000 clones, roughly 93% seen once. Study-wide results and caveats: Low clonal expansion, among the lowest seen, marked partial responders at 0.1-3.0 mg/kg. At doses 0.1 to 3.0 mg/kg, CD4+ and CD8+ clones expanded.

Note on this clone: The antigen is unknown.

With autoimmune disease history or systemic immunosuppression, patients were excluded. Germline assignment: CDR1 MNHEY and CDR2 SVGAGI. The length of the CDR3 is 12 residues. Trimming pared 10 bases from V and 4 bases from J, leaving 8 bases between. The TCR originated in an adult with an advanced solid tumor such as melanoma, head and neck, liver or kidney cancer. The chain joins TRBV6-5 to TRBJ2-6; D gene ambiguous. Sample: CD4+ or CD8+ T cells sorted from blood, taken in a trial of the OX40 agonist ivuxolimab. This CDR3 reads CATGVGANVLTF. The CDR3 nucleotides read TGTGCCACCGGCGTAGGGGCCAACGTCCTGACTTTC.